The 8 T cell receptor beta chains below all came from one sample that was sequenced in a study of cytomegalovirus exposure and HLA in healthy donors. The PCR had 60 Vbeta and 13 Jbeta primers. Measured with immunoSEQ multiplex PCR; TCRdb has only the in-frame clones, and not every one. The repertoire consists of 100,000 to 150,000 clones, with approximately 78% occurring once and the leading ten covering approximately 1.5%. The sample was PBMCs. These receptors all stem from a female donor in good health and CMV-seronegative.

In its sample, this clone was seen a few times. V is TRBV5-1 and J is TRBJ1-1; the match to TRBD1 covers 11 bases. J gave up 7 bases and V 0 bases, and 5 bases lay outside the gene matches. The CDR3 is 15 residues long. The germline V gene encodes CDR1 SGHRS and CDR2 YFSETQ. CDR3 region: CASSLAGTGGIEAFF. The CDR3 DNA reads as TGCGCCAGCAGCTTGGCCGGGACAGGGGGGATTGAAGCTTTCTTT.

This chain joins TRBV28 and TRBJ2-7, with 7 nucleotides matching TRBD2. The CDR3 extends over 16 amino acids. Trimming took 2 bases from V and 0 from J; bases not matched to a gene: 7. Germline CDR1 and CDR2: MDHEN and SYDVKM. Here the CDR3 reads CASSLLGGSSSYEQYF. Here the CDR3 DNA reads TGTGCCAGCAGTTTACTGGGCGGGAGCTCCTCCTACGAGCAGTACTTC.

The genes are TRBV27 and TRBJ1-3; D perhaps matches TRBD1 (6 bases). Germline CDR1 reads MNHEY; CDR2 reads SMNVEV (reference sequence). The CDR3 is made up of 13 amino acids. Trimming removed 5 bases at V and 2 bases at J, with 7 bases between. The DNA of the CDR3 is TGTGCCAGCAGTACAGGGACTGGAAACACCATATATTTT. Its translation is CASSTGTGNTIYF.

The chain employs TRBV25-1 and TRBJ1-5; 9 bases map to TRBD1. The V gene's germline CDR1 is MGHDK and CDR2 SYGVNS. Trimming cost V 3 bases and J 5 bases; bases outside gene matches: 5. The CDR3 loop spans 15 amino acids. CDR3 nucleotides: TGTGCCAGCAGTGACCCTCGGACAGGGGATCAGCCCCAGCATTTT. This sequence encodes CASSDPRTGDQPQHF.

The chain links TRBV6-5 to TRBJ1-2; 8 positions match TRBD1. The CDR3 totals 13 residues. Per germline, CDR1 MNHEY and CDR2 SVGAGI. The CDR3 DNA sequence: TGTGCGAGCCGGACAGGGAGGCGGTTAGGCTACACCTTC. It codes for CASRTGRRLGYTF.

This rearrangement joins TRBV7-6 to TRBJ2-5; 14 nucleotides match TRBD2. The germline gives CDR1 SGHVS, CDR2 FNYEAQ. Trimming removed 5 bases from V and 2 bases from J; junction bases left unmatched: 4. The CDR3 sequence is 16 residues long. The CDR3 sequence: CASSKGLAGAQETQYF. The CDR3, as DNA: TGTGCCAGCAGCAAGGGACTAGCGGGAGCTCAAGAGACCCAGTACTTC.

The rearrangement links TRBV2 to TRBJ2-1; 8 bases fit TRBD2. This CDR3 has 14 residues. The J segment lost 5 bases and the V segment lost 5 bases, leaving 5 bases of the junction unmatched. CDR1 and CDR2 (germline): SNHLY, FYNNEI. CDR3 in amino acids: CASSPRTSNNEQFF. For the CDR3, the DNA is TGTGCCAGCAGTCCCAGGACTAGCAACAATGAGCAGTTCTTC.

This clone was recorded once. This chain uses TRBV18 with TRBJ2-3; D unresolved. Trimming pared 3 bases from V and 4 bases from J, leaving 14 bases between. Germline V gives CDR1 KGHSH, CDR2 LQKENI. The length of the CDR3 is 15 residues. CDR3 loop: CASSPSTRSADTQYF. In nucleotides, the CDR3 is TGTGCCAGCTCACCTTCCACACGAAGCGCAGATACGCAGTATTTT.